This TCR beta chain was captured in a study of blood T cell repertoires in COVID-19 (dated by TCRdb to the early 2020s). About the full investigation: Collaborator samples came from the United States, Italy and Spain and covered acute and convalescent phases of COVID-19. Deeply sampled blood TCRbeta repertoires from subjects exposed to, actively infected with, or recovered from COVID-19 were included in the dataset. A de-identified subject ID, COVID-19 status, age in years and sex were almost always included in the sample metadata. A freely available public database, intended as a resource for researchers studying the immune response to SARS-CoV-2, is where the repertoires were released. The prospective study material was composed of cDNA or gDNA derived from T cells, B-cell-depleted T cells, or PBMCs. The samples were drawn from the first 160 participants of the ongoing ImmuneRACE study and from over 950 subjects provided by 6 global collaborators. Where available, HLA class I and class II types were taken from metadata supplied by the sample provider and were not determined by assay-based typing. Results the study describes overall, beyond this receptor: Clinical and demographic metadata were provided uncurated, with the amount varying by source and participant.

The immunoSEQ Assay, a bias-controlled multiplex PCR, was used to amplify TCRbeta CDR3 regions from genomic DNA. The paper's data handling went like this. The number of nucleated cells in each sample was estimated by amplification of reference gene primers within the assay. Sequence reads were collapsed and filtered to measure the absolute abundance of every unique TCRbeta CDR3 rearrangement. Productive Simpson clonality was computed per sample as the square root of Simpson's diversity index over productive rearrangements. The source is immuneACCESS, and TCRdb retained only in-frame sequences with V and J called. Part of the clones is not carried over; for the studies checked, unresolved V genes explain less than half of this, and the remainder is unexplained. That table gives V, J and clone size, and the DNA gave D and trimming. The sample includes more than 110,000 clones, with 84% observed a single time. The top ten clones comprise around 8% of the sample.

The collaborating institutions used their own protocols to collect whole blood in K2EDTA tubes. For TCRbeta analysis, collaborators shipped samples as frozen whole blood, isolated PBMCs, or DNA extracted from either of those sample types. As regards this clone: Its antigen remains unidentified. No clone much larger than this one lies a single base away; base qualities are absent.

This TCR came from a human donor in a cohort sampled during active COVID-19. Sequenced input: peripheral blood.

The CDR3 protein is CASSYNRDQFF. The bases are TGCGCCAGCAGCTACAACAGGGACCAGTTCTTC. The chain is made from TRBV5-1 and TRBJ2-1, and TRBD1 may be the D gene, going by 6 matching bases. CDR1 and CDR2 (SGHRS, YFSETQ) derive from the germline V gene. The CDR3 measures 11 amino acids from cysteine to phenylalanine. The only DNA kept is the CDR3, 33 bases in frame from the first base. At the junction V is shortened by 3 bases and J by 13 bases, with 11 bases in between.